These T cell receptor beta chains were read from a single sample in a study of T cells in Graves' hyperthyroidism and ophthalmopathy. TCRdb re-called the multiplex PCR reads through MiXCR, storing one row per CDR3 protein. The data contain 800,000 or so distinct CDR3 sequences, roughly 40% of them seen just once; the ten biggest clones take up 8.9%. The sequenced sample was blood. These receptors originate from a man younger than 30 with Graves' hyperthyroidism. Each CDR3 is given with its conserved first and last residue. A D gene is named only where the DNA matches it firmly. Clone sizes are given selectively: once, few, many, or a class where the clone is expanded.

CDR3: CSLGGYSTNYEQYF
DNA: TGCAGCTTAGGGGGCTATTCCACTAACTACGAGCAGTACTTC
length: 14
size: -
D: TRBD1
V: TRBV29-1
J: TRBJ2-7

CDR3: CASSSFDRATGELFF
DNA: TGTGCCAGCAGCTCGTTCGACAGGGCCACCGGGGAGCTGTTTTTT
length: 15
size: -
D: TRBD1
V: TRBV11-1
J: TRBJ2-2

CDR3: CASSLAGTGHTPLHF
DNA: TGTGCCAGCAGTTTAGCCGGGACAGGGCATACACCCCTCCACTTT
length: 15
size: many
D: TRBD1
V: TRBV12-3/TRBV12-4
J: TRBJ1-6

CDR3: CSASFREAEAFF
DNA: TGCAGTGCTAGTTTCCGGGAGGCTGAAGCTTTCTTT
length: 12
size: many
D: -
V: TRBV20-1
J: TRBJ1-1

CDR3: CSVRDGDTLHF
DNA: TGCAGCGTTCGGGACGGCGACACCCTCCACTTT
length: 11
size: -
D: -
V: TRBV29-1
J: TRBJ1-6

CDR3: CSATRVRAGSYEQYF
DNA: TGCAGTGCAACCCGAGTGAGGGCTGGTAGTTACGAGCAGTACTTC
length: 15
size: -
D: -
V: TRBV20-1
J: TRBJ2-7

CDR3: CATLGQTYGYTF
DNA: TGTGCCACCCTAGGACAGACATATGGCTACACCTTC
length: 12
size: many
D: -
V: TRBV2
J: TRBJ1-2

CDR3: CSASPGGGMSQHF
DNA: TGCAGTGCAAGCCCGGGGGGGGGCATGTCCCAGCATTTT
length: 13
size: once
D: -
V: TRBV20-1
J: TRBJ1-5

CDR3: CASSLDHNTEAFF
DNA: TGTGCCAGCAGCTTGGACCACAACACTGAAGCTTTCTTT
length: 13
size: many
D: -
V: TRBV7-6
J: TRBJ1-1

CDR3: CASSLSRQMNTEAFF
DNA: TGCGCCAGCAGCTTGTCCCGACAGATGAACACTGAAGCTTTCTTT
length: 15
size: few
D: -
V: TRBV5-1
J: TRBJ1-1

CDR3: CASRRQGALLEKLFF
DNA: TGTGCCAGCAGAAGACAGGGGGCCCTCCTGGAAAAACTGTTTTTT
length: 15
size: -
D: TRBD1
V: TRBV2
J: TRBJ1-4

CDR3: CATSENDRGQETQYF
DNA: TGTGCCACCAGCGAAAACGACAGGGGGCAAGAGACCCAGTACTTC
length: 15
size: many
D: TRBD1
V: TRBV15
J: TRBJ2-5

CDR3: CSAEIPPMNTEAFF
DNA: TGCAGTGCGGAAATCCCCCCAATGAACACTGAAGCTTTCTTT
length: 14
size: many
D: -
V: TRBV20-1
J: TRBJ1-1

CDR3: CASSFDYNTGNTIYF
DNA: TGTGCCAGCAGCTTCGACTACAACACTGGAAACACCATATATTTT
length: 15
size: many
D: -
V: TRBV7-2
J: TRBJ1-3

CDR3: CASSLVSATDEQYF
DNA: TGCGCCAGCAGCTTGGTTTCAGCCACGGACGAGCAGTACTTC
length: 14
size: few
D: -
V: TRBV5-1
J: TRBJ2-7

CDR3: CASSGQGVWETQYF
DNA: TGTGCCAGCAGCGGACAGGGAGTGTGGGAGACCCAGTACTTC
length: 14
size: few
D: TRBD1
V: TRBV9
J: TRBJ2-5

CDR3: CASSYSQGYGYTF
DNA: TGTGCCAGCAGTTACTCCCAGGGCTATGGCTACACCTTC
length: 13
size: many
D: -
V: TRBV6-5
J: TRBJ1-2

CDR3: CASKGTTNYGYTF
DNA: TGTGCCAGCAAAGGGACTACTAACTATGGCTACACCTTC
length: 13
size: many
D: -
V: TRBV25-1
J: TRBJ1-2

CDR3: CASSLLGTGSNSPLHF
DNA: TGTGCCAGCAGCTTACTCGGGACAGGGTCTAATTCACCCCTCCACTTT
length: 16
size: -
D: TRBD1
V: TRBV11-2
J: TRBJ1-6

CDR3: CASSLYGSLGEKLFF
DNA: TGTGCCAGCAGTTTATACGGCTCATTGGGTGAAAAACTGTTTTTT
length: 15
size: -
D: -
V: TRBV13
J: TRBJ1-4

CDR3: CASSTVTGPQEQYF
DNA: TGTGCCAGCAGCACCGTTACAGGGCCCCAGGAGCAGTACTTC
length: 14
size: -
D: -
V: TRBV11-1
J: TRBJ2-7

CDR3: CASSPAESYEQYF
DNA: TGTGCCAGCAGCCCCGCCGAGTCCTACGAGCAGTACTTC
length: 13
size: many
D: -
V: TRBV19
J: TRBJ2-7

CDR3: CASSTLSERGYTF
DNA: TGTGCCAGCAGTACCCTCTCTGAGAGGGGCTACACCTTC
length: 13
size: -
D: -
V: TRBV6-5
J: TRBJ1-2

CDR3: CSARWGAGYGYTF
DNA: TGCAGTGCTAGATGGGGGGCGGGCTATGGCTACACCTTC
length: 13
size: many
D: -
V: TRBV20-1
J: TRBJ1-2

CDR3: CASSLEEGGAGEKLFF
DNA: TGTGCCAGCAGCTTAGAGGAGGGAGGAGCAGGTGAAAAACTGTTTTTT
length: 16
size: -
D: -
V: TRBV7-9
J: TRBJ1-4

CDR3: CASSFPRDRHSSGNTIYF
DNA: TGTGCCAGCAGCTTCCCCCGGGACAGGCACAGCTCTGGAAACACCATATATTTT
length: 18
size: few
D: TRBD1
V: TRBV7-8
J: TRBJ1-3

CDR3: CASSQYSGANVLTF
DNA: TGTGCCAGCAGCCAATACTCTGGGGCCAACGTCCTGACTTTC
length: 14
size: many
D: -
V: TRBV7-9
J: TRBJ2-6

CDR3: CASSLGRRVSSEQYF
DNA: TGTGCCAGCAGCTTAGGGCGACGGGTGAGTTCCGAGCAGTACTTC
length: 15
size: -
D: -
V: TRBV11-1
J: TRBJ2-7

CDR3: CASSRGAGGQPQHF
DNA: TGCGCCAGCAGCCGAGGTGCGGGGGGGCAGCCCCAGCATTTT
length: 14
size: -
D: -
V: TRBV4-1
J: TRBJ1-5

CDR3: CASSPGQGERELFF
DNA: TGTGCCAGTAGCCCCGGACAGGGGGAGAGGGAGCTGTTTTTT
length: 14
size: many
D: TRBD1
V: TRBV19
J: TRBJ2-2

CDR3: CASRRYTGELFF
DNA: TGTGCCAGCAGGCGATACACCGGGGAGCTGTTTTTT
length: 12
size: -
D: -
V: TRBV14
J: TRBJ2-2

CDR3: CSVNTGGYEQYF
DNA: TGCAGCGTTAACACGGGGGGCTACGAGCAGTACTTC
length: 12
size: many
D: TRBD2
V: TRBV29-1
J: TRBJ2-7

CDR3: CASSLRLAGGSKYEQYF
DNA: TGTGCCAGCAGCTTGCGACTAGCGGGGGGCAGCAAATACGAGCAGTACTTC
length: 17
size: -
D: TRBD2
V: TRBV11-2
J: TRBJ2-7

CDR3: CAWNPGQGDEQYF
DNA: TGTGCCTGGAATCCGGGACAGGGGGACGAGCAGTACTTC
length: 13
size: -
D: TRBD1
V: TRBV29-1
J: TRBJ2-7

CDR3: CASSQGLITEAFF
DNA: TGCGCCAGCAGCCAAGGACTCATCACTGAAGCTTTCTTT
length: 13
size: few
D: -
V: TRBV4-3
J: TRBJ1-1

CDR3: CATTGGANVLTF
DNA: TGTGCCACCACCGGGGGGGCCAACGTCCTGACTTTC
length: 12
size: many
D: -
V: TRBV19
J: TRBJ2-6

CDR3: CASLKRSYEQYF
DNA: TGTGCCTCCCTAAAGCGTTCCTACGAGCAGTACTTC
length: 12
size: many
D: -
V: TRBV24-1
J: TRBJ2-7

CDR3: CSALDPRGLQHF
DNA: TGCAGTGCTCTGGACCCTAGAGGCCTACAGCATTTT
length: 12
size: many
D: -
V: TRBV20-1
J: TRBJ1-5

CDR3: CASSLARGRLAGYQETQYF
DNA: TGTGCCAGCAGCTTAGCGCGCGGGAGGCTAGCGGGATACCAAGAGACCCAGTACTTC
length: 19
size: -
D: TRBD2
V: TRBV7-9
J: TRBJ2-5

CDR3: CASSFAGTGGFNEQYF
DNA: TGTGCCAGTAGTTTTGCCGGGACAGGGGGCTTTAACGAGCAGTACTTC
length: 16
size: -
D: TRBD1
V: TRBV19
J: TRBJ2-7